This is a list of T cell receptor beta chains from one sample in a study. TCRdb reprocessed the RT-PCR reads via MiXCR and lists one record per CDR3 protein. The data hold fewer than 800,000 distinct CDR3 sequences, with 14% observed a single time. The sample taken for sequencing was memory CD4+ T cells from blood. The receptors stem from a female donor in good health, serving as a healthy control. Both conserved end residues are part of each CDR3. A D gene is named only where the DNA matches it firmly. For some rows the clone size is stated as once, few or many, or as a class when expanded; others skip it.

>TRBV15|TRBJ1-2|few|-
TGTGCCACCAGCAGAGATTGGCAGGGAAATGGCTACACCTTC
CATSRDWQGNGYTF
>TRBV24-1|TRBJ2-2|-|-
TGTGCCACCAGTGATTTGCTAAGGTCCGCCGGGGAGCTGTTTTTT
CATSDLLRSAGELFF
>TRBV28|TRBJ1-1|-|-
TGTGCCAGCAACGTAATCACTACGGCTGAAGCTTTCTTT
CASNVITTAEAFF
>TRBV20-1|TRBJ2-1|-|TRBD2
TGCAGTGCTAGGTGGGGGAGGGGTATCTCCTACAATGAGCAGTTCTTC
CSARWGRGISYNEQFF
>TRBV3-1|TRBJ1-2|few|-
TGTGCCAGCAGCCAACTGGGGTCCCCCTATGGCTACACCTTC
CASSQLGSPYGYTF
>TRBV4-2|TRBJ1-2|many|-
TGTGCCAGCAGCCATCTCCGGGGGGCGGAAGGCTACACCTTC
CASSHLRGAEGYTF
>TRBV5-1|TRBJ2-7|many|TRBD2
TGCGCCAGCAGCACCGGGACTAGCGGGAACATGTACGAGCAGTACTTC
CASSTGTSGNMYEQYF
>TRBV4-3|TRBJ2-7|few|TRBD1
TGCGCCAGCAGCCAACAGAAGGGGACAGGGGGTTACGAGCAGTACTTC
CASSQQKGTGGYEQYF
>TRBV6-5|TRBJ1-4|-|-
TGTGCCAGCAGACCCGACAGGACTAATGAAAAACTGTTTTTT
CASRPDRTNEKLFF
>TRBV5-4|TRBJ1-6|-|-
TGTGCCAGCAGCTCCCAGGGTACGGATTCACCCCTCCACTTT
CASSSQGTDSPLHF
>TRBV10-3|TRBJ1-2|many|-
TGTGCCATCAGTGAGTCGAGATCTGAACGGAATTATGGCTACACCTTC
CAISESRSERNYGYTF
>TRBV2|TRBJ2-1|few|-
TGTGCCAGCAGGGAGGTGGGTAGCGAGCAGTTCTTC
CASREVGSEQFF
>TRBV7-2|TRBJ1-2|many|-
TGTGCCAGCAGTTCCCGGGGGTATGGCTACACCTTC
CASSSRGYGYTF
>TRBV12-5|TRBJ1-2|-|TRBD1
TGTGCTAGTGGTGATACCGGGACAGCTGGCTACACCTTC
CASGDTGTAGYTF
>TRBV9|TRBJ1-6|-|-
TGTGCCAGCAGCCCCCGGGCGGGAATGCTTAATTCACCCCTCCACTTT
CASSPRAGMLNSPLHF
>TRBV10-2|TRBJ1-4|-|-
TGCGCCAGCAGTGGGGGAGTGGATGAAAAACTGTTTTTT
CASSGGVDEKLFF
>TRBV7-9|TRBJ2-7|few|-
TGTGCCAGCAGCTTAGAACCAAGGGCAGTCCGGTACTTC
CASSLEPRAVRYF
>TRBV29-1|TRBJ2-1|-|TRBD2
TGCAGCGTTGTGGGCGGGGGGGATCCTTTTGTTGAGCAGTTCTTC
CSVVGGGDPFVEQFF
>TRBV4-2|TRBJ1-5|-|-
TGTGCCAGCAGCCCACAAGGTAAGGGAAATCAGCCCCAGCATTTT
CASSPQGKGNQPQHF
>TRBV11-2|TRBJ2-1|many|TRBD2
TGTGCCAGCAGCTTAGTAGCGGGAGGAAGATACAATGAGCAGTTCTTC
CASSLVAGGRYNEQFF
>TRBV28|TRBJ1-2|few|-
TGTGCCAGCAGCTCCGGGACCCTAATTGGCTACACCTTC
CASSSGTLIGYTF
>TRBV9|TRBJ1-3|few|-
TGTGCCAGCAGCCCCGTCGGCCTCGGAAACACCATATATTTT
CASSPVGLGNTIYF
>TRBV7-9|TRBJ2-5|-|-
TGTGCCAGCCTGGGGGATTTAGGTCAAGAGACCCAGTACTTC
CASLGDLGQETQYF
>TRBV24-1|TRBJ2-1|-|-
TGTGCCACCAGTGATTTTAAGGGCAATGAGCAGTTCTTC
CATSDFKGNEQFF
>TRBV2|TRBJ2-2|-|TRBD2
TGTGCCAGCAGCATCCGACGGGGGGACACCGGGGAGCTGTTTTTT
CASSIRRGDTGELFF
>TRBV12-3/TRBV12-4|TRBJ2-5|-|TRBD1
TGTGCCAGCAGGCCGGACAGGGTAGAGGGAGAGACCCAGTACTTC
CASRPDRVEGETQYF
>TRBV4-3|TRBJ2-3|-|TRBD1
TGCGCCAGCAGCCAGGTGTCCCGGGACAGGGACACAGATACGCAGTATTTT
CASSQVSRDRDTDTQYF
>TRBV12-3/TRBV12-4|TRBJ2-1|-|TRBD2
TGTGCCAGCACCCCCGGTCGCGGCGAGGGGAGGGGCAATGAGCAGTTCTTC
CASTPGRGEGRGNEQFF
>TRBV12-3/TRBV12-4|TRBJ2-6|-|TRBD1
TGTGCCAGCAGTTTACGTTGGGCGGGACAGGGATTCTCTGGGGCCAACGTCCTGACTTTC
CASSLRWAGQGFSGANVLTF
>TRBV20-1|TRBJ2-3|many|TRBD2
TGCAGTGCTAGGGGGACTAGCGGGTACACAGATACGCAGTATTTT
CSARGTSGYTDTQYF
>TRBV12-3/TRBV12-4|TRBJ2-2|-|-
TGTGCCAGCAGTTATACCAGGGAGCTGTTTTTT
CASSYTRELFF
>TRBV7-9|TRBJ1-2|-|-
TGTGCCAGCGGAAGCCGGGGGTACGATGGCTACACCTTC
CASGSRGYDGYTF
>TRBV12-3/TRBV12-4|TRBJ2-3|many|TRBD1
TGTGCCAGCAGTCAGAGGATGACCGGGACAGGGGTCCCTTTT
CASSQRMTGTGVPF
>TRBV6-2/TRBV6-3|TRBJ1-1|-|-
TGTGCCAGCAGTTACCGGGCCAGGGGAAACACTGAAGCTTTCTTT
CASSYRARGNTEAFF
>TRBV12-3/TRBV12-4|TRBJ1-5|many|TRBD1
TGTGCCAGCAGTTTGGTGGGACAGAGCAATCAGCCCCAGCATTTT
CASSLVGQSNQPQHF
>TRBV6-2/TRBV6-3|TRBJ1-1|many|TRBD1
TGTGCCAGCAGTGATAGACAGGGGCCGGGCACTGAAGCTTTCTTT
CASSDRQGPGTEAFF
>TRBV20-1|TRBJ2-1|-|-
TGCAGTGCTAGGGGGTACTTAGGGACTCTCTACAATGAGCAGTTCTTC
CSARGYLGTLYNEQFF
>TRBV7-2|TRBJ2-3|-|-
TGTGCCAGCAGCTTTAGGCGGACAGATACGCAGTATTTT
CASSFRRTDTQYF
>TRBV4-1|TRBJ2-5|-|TRBD2
TGCGCCAGCAGCCCCTTGACGAGGCGGGAGTCGGAGACCCAGTACTTC
CASSPLTRRESETQYF
>TRBV24-1|TRBJ1-2|few|-
TGTGCCACCAGTGAATCCGGGGCGGGCTATGGCTACACCTTC
CATSESGAGYGYTF
>TRBV24-1|TRBJ2-1|-|-
TGTGCCACCAGTGATAGGTCAAGTTTTCGAAATGAGCAGTTCTTC
CATSDRSSFRNEQFF